Following are 20 T cell receptor beta chains from one sample sequenced in a study of vaccination and CD4 T cells after COVID-19. Treatment: approximately 9-day PBMC culture with coronavirus spike peptide pools or control peptides (ViraFEST assay). Cultured CD4+ T cell DNA underwent sequencing with the Oncomine TCR Beta short-read assay. TCRdb reprocessed the PCR reads via MiXCR and lists one record per CDR3 protein. Of 15,000 to 20,000 distinct CDR3 sequences in the sample, roughly 50% were seen once. Their cognate antigens are unknown. The sequenced sample consisted of CD4+ T cells from blood, cultured in vitro. These receptors were collected from a human donor who had recovered from COVID-19.

This sequence joins TRBV4-2 and TRBJ1-3; unclear D gene. The CDR3 has 15 amino acids. The germline V and J ends were trimmed by 0 bases and 4 bases, with 10 bases remaining between them. Germline assignment: CDR1 LGHNA and CDR2 YNFKEQ. CDR3 amino acids: CASSQDSSSGNTIYF. CDR3 coding DNA: TGTGCCAGCAGCCAAGACTCATCTAGCGGAAACACCATATATTTT.

The chain joins TRBV25-1 to TRBJ1-5; no clear D. V was cut by 6 bases and J by 0 bases, with 9 bases left in between. Germline assignment: CDR1 MGHDK and CDR2 SYGVNS. The CDR3 runs to 14 residues. CDR3 sequence (DNA): TGTGCCAGCAGACCAAGGTATAGCAATCAGCCCCAGCATTTT. It yields the protein CASRPRYSNQPQHF.

This chain uses TRBV20-1 with TRBJ2-4, with D possibly called TRBD1 or TRBD2 (5 bases each). Germline CDR1 DFQATT, CDR2 SNEGSKA (reference sequence). The germline V and J ends were trimmed by 0 bases and 6 bases, with 12 bases remaining between them. The CDR3 runs 14 residues. The CDR3 is CSARDQSGGNIQYF. Here the CDR3 DNA reads TGCAGTGCTAGAGATCAGAGTGGGGGAAACATTCAGTACTTC.

This clonotype was detected only once. V usage is TRBV9 and J usage is TRBJ2-1; the match to TRBD2 covers 10 bases. In germline, CDR1 is SGDLS, CDR2 YYNGEE. The length of the CDR3 is 15 residues. J was trimmed by 8 bases and V by 0 bases; bases with no gene match: 5. CDR3 bases: TGTGCCAGCAGCGTAGGAGCGGGAGGGCCGGATGAGCAGTTCTTC. Its protein product is CASSVGAGGPDEQFF.

This clonotype was counted between two and nine times. The chain employs TRBV5-8 and TRBJ1-1; possible D gene TRBD1, 5 bases. The CDR3 covers 11 residues. CDR1 SGHTS and CDR2 YDEGEE come from the germline V gene. Trimming took off 4 bases at V and 14 bases at J, with 15 bases between the two ends. The CDR3 sequence: CASSAYGGLFF. DNA for the CDR3: TGTGCCAGCAGCGCCTATGGGGGACTCTTCTTT. The whole variable domain, filled in from reference TRBV5-8 and TRBJ1-1, reads EAGVTQSPTHLIKTRGQQATLRCSPISGHTSVYWYQQALGLGLQFLLWYDEGEERNRGNFPPRFSGRQFPNYSSELNVNALELEDSALYLCASSAYGGLFFGQGTRLTVV.

This chain links TRBV21-1 with TRBJ2-1; the table gives TRBD2 as D, unverified against the DNA. TRBV21-1 is shown as a pseudogene. This CDR3 has 13 residues. The CDR3 region is CASEFPLDNEQFF. The CDR3 nucleotides read TGTGCCAGCGAGTTCCCGCTCGACAATGAGCAGTTCTTC.

This chain uses TRBV30 with TRBJ1-2, with TRBD1 matching 11 bases. The J segment lost 6 bases and the V segment lost 4 bases, leaving 4 bases of the junction unmatched. The CDR3 sequence is 13 residues long. Germline CDR1 and CDR2: GTSNPN and SVGIG (reference sequence). The CDR3 here is CAWIRTGGNGYTF. The CDR3 coding sequence is TGTGCCTGGATTCGGACAGGGGGCAATGGCTACACCTTC. The whole variable domain, filled in from reference TRBV30 and TRBJ1-2, reads SQTIHQWPATLVQPVGSPLSLECTVEGTSNPNLYWYRQAAGRGLQLLFYSVGIGQISSEVPQNLSASRPQDRQFILSSKKLLLSDSGFYLCAWIRTGGNGYTFGSGTRLTVV.

V usage is TRBV27 and J usage is TRBJ1-6, with D uncertain. CDR1 is MNHEY, CDR2 SMNVEV, per germline (reference sequence). The V gene lost 4 bases and the J gene lost 5 bases, with 15 bases spanning the gap. CDR3 size: 16 residues. The CDR3 DNA follows: TGTGCCAGCAGTTCCCTGACGGGCCTAGATAATTCACCCCTCCACTTT. Protein: CASSSLTGLDNSPLHF.

This chain connects TRBV11-3 to TRBJ2-1; D is perhaps TRBD1 (7 bases). The ends were cut back, 1 base at V and 5 bases at J, with 12 bases in the middle. Germline V lookup: CDR1 SGHNT, CDR2 YENEEA. This CDR3 has 15 residues. The CDR3 region is CASSLGQGGDNEQFF. The CDR3 DNA reads TGTGCCAGCAGCTTAGGGCAGGGGGGAGACAATGAGCAGTTCTTC.

This clonotype was counted a few times. The chain joins TRBV5-1 to TRBJ1-2; 11 bases map to TRBD1. CDR1 and CDR2 from the germline V gene are SGHRS and YFSETQ. The CDR3 sequence is 14 residues long. V dropped 4 bases and J dropped 10; count of bases not matched to a gene: 9. CDR3 amino acids: CASSPGTGGLVYTF. CDR3 sequence (DNA): TGCGCCAGCAGCCCGGGGACAGGGGGTCTGGTCTACACCTTC.

V and J are TRBV29-1 and TRBJ1-2, with D possibly matching TRBD1 (5 bases). Germline CDR1 is SQVTM and CDR2 is ANQGSEA. CDR3 length equals 10 residues. V was trimmed by 6 bases and J by 6 bases, leaving 8 bases between them. The CDR3 nucleotides read TGCAGCGTCCAGGGTCATGGCTACACCTTC. Its translation: CSVQGHGYTF.

The V and J genes are TRBV6-2 or TRBV6-3 and TRBJ1-2, with D unclear. The V gene's germline CDR1 is MNHEY and CDR2 SVGEGT. The V gene lost 5 bases and the J gene lost 5 bases, with 12 bases spanning the gap. The CDR3 has 13 residues. The CDR3 here is CASSDRVGYGYTF. The CDR3 nucleotides read TGTGCCAGCAGTGACCGGGTCGGATATGGCTACACCTTC.

The rearrangement links TRBV21-1 to TRBJ2-7; TRBD2, as called in the table, went unchecked against the DNA. TRBV21-1 is given as a pseudogene. CDR3 length equals 12 residues. CDR3 region: CASSHRGPEQYF. The CDR3 DNA reads as TGTGCCAGCAGCCACCGGGGCCCTGAGCAGTACTTC.

This clonotype appeared a few times. V and J are TRBV7-9 and TRBJ1-2, with 11 bases that match TRBD1. Per germline, CDR1 SEHNR and CDR2 FQNEAQ (reference sequence). J lost 5 bases, V lost 4 bases, and 3 bases had no gene match. The CDR3 is 14 residues long. DNA of the CDR3: TGTGCCAGCAGCTCCGGGACAGGGGGTTATGGCTACACCTTC. This encodes CASSSGTGGYGYTF.

V is TRBV30 and J is TRBJ2-2, with a weak D call TRBD2 (5 bases). Looked up from germline, CDR1 is GTSNPN and CDR2 is SVGIG (reference sequence). CDR3 length: 13 amino acids. The V end was cut by 2 bases, the J end by 4 bases, with 8 bases between. CDR3 protein: CAWSIGSTGELFF. In DNA, the CDR3 is TGTGCCTGGAGTATAGGGAGCACCGGGGAGCTGTTTTTT.

This chain uses TRBV6-1 with TRBJ2-1, with no clear D. The CDR3 consists of 13 residues. The V end was cut by 4 bases, the J end by 9 bases, with 13 bases between. In germline, CDR1 is MNHNS, CDR2 SASEGT. DNA of the CDR3: TGTGCCAGCAGTGCTTCCGGCAGCCCTGAGCAGTTCTTC. Translation: CASSASGSPEQFF.

CDR3 bases: TGCAGTGCTAATCCCGTACAGGAGGATGGAAACACCATATATTTT. Amino acids: CSANPVQEDGNTIYF. This chain connects TRBV20-1 to TRBJ1-3; possible D gene TRBD1, 5 bases. Germline CDR1 is DFQATT and CDR2 is SNEGSKA (reference sequence). CDR3 length: 15 residues. V was pared by 4 bases and J by 3 bases, with 16 bases between.

V and J are TRBV5-6 and TRBJ1-1; D remains unclear. CDR3 length equals 12 residues. Germline values: CDR1 SGHDT, CDR2 YYEEEE. Trimming took off 0 bases at V and 4 bases at J, with 4 bases between the two ends. CDR3 in DNA: TGTGCCAGCAGCTTGGTACCCACTGAAGCTTTCTTT. It codes for CASSLVPTEAFF.

The chain uses TRBV20-1 and TRBJ2-1, with 7 bases fitting TRBD2. CDR1 and CDR2 (germline): DFQATT, SNEGSKA (reference sequence). The CDR3 runs to 15 residues. Trimming took 6 bases from V and 4 from J; bases not matched to a gene: 12. CDR3 amino acids: CSARPSGKVYNEQFF. In DNA form, the CDR3 reads TGCAGTGCGCGGCCTAGCGGAAAGGTTTACAATGAGCAGTTCTTC.

The chain employs TRBV20-1 and TRBJ2-3; D may be TRBD2 (5 bases). The CDR3 is 13 residues long. Trimming shortened V by 3 bases and J by 4 bases, and 11 bases separated the two germline ends. Germline CDR1 is DFQATT and CDR2 is SNEGSKA (reference sequence). The CDR3 DNA sequence: TGCAGTGCTAGTTTGGCGGGCGCAGATACGCAGTATTTT. Its translation is CSASLAGADTQYF.